This TCR beta chain was obtained from a study of identical twins. In TCRdb, the 5' RACE reads were re-called with MiXCR into one record per CDR3 protein. The repertoire holds more than 1.5 million distinct CDR3 sequences, about 32% seen once, with about 0.27% in the top ten. Germline CDR1 and CDR2: LGHDT and YNNKEL (reference sequence). The V gene end was trimmed by 5 bases and the J gene end by 3 bases; junction bases not matched to a gene: 4. The CDR3 is 14 amino acids. This clonotype has just a few counts. The receptor was derived from a newborn girl in good health. The sequenced sample was cord blood. The V call is TRBV3-1, the J call TRBJ2-7; TRBD1 agrees at 10 bases. The CDR3 DNA follows: TGTGCCAGCAGCATAAGGACAGGGGGCTACGAGCAGTACTTC. Amino acid sequence: CASSIRTGGYEQYF.